Reported below is one T cell receptor beta chain. The V gene's germline CDR1 is SGHNT and CDR2 YYREEE (reference sequence). J lost 9 bases, V lost 4 bases, and 13 bases had no gene match. The CDR3 runs to 15 residues. This sample is drawn from a study of blood T cell repertoires in COVID-19. Overall study context: Samples taken during acute and convalescent COVID-19 were collected in the United States, Italy and Spain. PBMCs, B-cell-depleted T cells, or T cells were the source of the cDNA or gDNA that made up the material.

Per the original data handling: Reference gene primer amplification gave estimated nucleated cell counts. TCRdb's copy holds only in-frame clones and misses some; the assay was immunoSEQ multiplex PCR. V and J calls plus clone size are reproduced from that table; the DNA served to infer D and trimming. The sample consists of 150,000 to 200,000 clones, roughly nine tenths of them appearing once. Sequencing was performed on peripheral blood. The source is a man in his sixties with acute or convalescent COVID-19. The chain employs TRBV5-4 and TRBJ2-5; 9 nucleotides align to TRBD2. CDR3 in DNA: TGTGCCAGCAGCCCCCCGGCGGGGGGGCCTGAAGCCCAGTACTTC. Translation gives CASSPPAGGPEAQYF. Based on the CDR3 plus reference TRBV5-4 and TRBJ2-5, the full variable domain is ETGVTQSPTHLIKTRGQQVTLRCSSQSGHNTVSWYQQALGQGPQFIFQYYREEENGRGNFPPRFSGLQFPNYSSELNVNALELDDSALYLCASSPPAGGPEAQYFGPGTRLLVL.